Sequencing of this T cell receptor beta chain was carried out in a study of T cells after yellow fever vaccination. Findings and limits, study-wide: Post-booster repertoires again held most primary-vaccination clones (roughly 96% CD4, 75% to 90% CD8). High-abundance clonotypes from the bulk population could contaminate FACS-sorted repertoires.

It was through 5'RACE template switching that TCR cDNA was made, with a universal primer site and UMIs added. In TCRdb, the 5' RACE reads were re-called with MiXCR into one record per CDR3 protein. This table has some 600,000 distinct CDR3 sequences, about 17% appearing once. For this clonotype: What it binds is unknown.

The germline V gene encodes CDR1 DFQATT and CDR2 SNEGSKA (reference sequence). Trimming stripped 1 base from V and 7 bases from J, with 14 bases between. This CDR3 region has 14 residues. The gene calls are TRBV20-1 and TRBJ2-1; tentatively, D is TRBD2 (6 bases). The sequences come from PBMCs, collected 4 to 6 days after the first yellow fever vaccination. The TCR comes from a man aged 18-30 years who received the YFV17D yellow fever vaccine. The CDR3 region has the DNA TGCAGTGCTAGAGTGCGGGGCCGCGTGAATGAGCAGTTCTTC. Its translation is CSARVRGRVNEQFF.